This TCR beta chain originates from a study of blood T cell repertoires in COVID-19. As for the study in general: Acute and convalescent COVID-19 samples came from the United States, Italy and Spain.

V lost 3 bases to trimming and J lost 5 bases; unmatched junction nucleotides: 4. Looked up from germline, CDR1 is SGHNT and CDR2 is YYREEE (reference sequence). This CDR3 has 14 residues. Clones were sequenced by immunoSEQ multiplex PCR, and TCRdb holds only the in-frame ones, with some missing. The sample contains approximately 250,000 clones, about four fifths of which appear only once. The V call is TRBV5-4, the J call TRBJ1-2; 10 bases align to TRBD1. The specimen sequenced was peripheral blood. This sequence was found in a man between 45 and 60 years old with acute or convalescent COVID-19. The CDR3 bases are TGTGCCAGCAGCTACGGGACAGGGGATTATGGCTACACCTTC. Encoded protein: CASSYGTGDYGYTF.